The TCR beta chain under discussion was sequenced for a study of regulatory T cells in long-lasting Graves disease. The time point denotes: newly diagnosed GD, antithyroid drugs for less than 3 months. PBMC RNA was the source of the TCR library. This CDR3 spans 15 amino acids. CDR1 is SGHTA, CDR2 FQGTGA, per germline. The V and J ends lost 4 bases and 1 base respectively, with 10 bases between them. This clonotype was seen a handful of times. CDR3 regions were amplified by Arm-PCR using iRepertoire HTBI primers to build TCR beta libraries. TCRdb re-analysed the multiplex PCR reads in MiXCR, keeping a single row per CDR3 protein. The data contain about 460,000 distinct CDR3 sequences, 14% of them singletons. These data also formed part of another study, on T cells in Graves' hyperthyroidism and ophthalmopathy. This second report adds: Patients were aged 18 to 65, had disease duration under 2 months, and had newly diagnosed hyperthyroidism.

V gene TRBV7-3 combines with J gene TRBJ2-2; D uncertain. This TCR was recovered from a woman aged 45-60 years with Graves disease. The material was peripheral blood mononuclear cells (PBMCs), obtained at new diagnosis, from a patient treated with antithyroid drugs. In nucleotides, the CDR3 is TGTGCCAGCAGCTCTCTGCTCGGGAACACCGGGGAGCTGTTTTTT. Its translation: CASSSLLGNTGELFF.